This T cell receptor beta chain came from a study of T cell responses to AZD1222 COVID-19 vaccine. V lost 5 bases to trimming and J lost 4 bases, with 11 bases between them. Germline assignment: CDR1 SSHAT and CDR2 FNYEAQ (reference sequence). This CDR3 is 13 amino acids long. Profiling relied on immunoSEQ multiplex PCR, and the TCRdb table lists in-frame clones only, not all of them. The table lists 65,000 to 80,000 clones, about four fifths of them singletons, with about 1.3% in the top ten. The sequence was collected from an adult who received the AZD1222 COVID-19 vaccine. The chain joins TRBV7-7 to TRBJ1-1; no definite D call. The sequencing used peripheral blood, collected 28 days after the second AZD1222 dose. The CDR3: CASSRTLGTEAFF. The CDR3 DNA sequence: TGTGCCAGCAGCCGCACCTTGGGCACTGAAGCTTTCTTT.